A selection of T cell receptor beta chains follows, all from one sample in a study of OX40 agonist ivuxolimab in advanced cancers. Sequencing was performed with immunoSEQ multiplex PCR; in TCRdb, only in-frame clones are kept and a portion is missing. The data show 50,000 to 75,000 clones, with 92% seen just once and about 0.58% held by the top ten. The starting material was CD4+ or CD8+ T cells sorted from blood, obtained in a trial of the OX40 agonist ivuxolimab. The receptor set was obtained from an adult with an advanced solid tumor such as melanoma, head and neck, liver or kidney cancer. Each CDR3 is given with its conserved first and last residue. The D gene is left open where the match is weak. Only some rows state a clone size, as once, few, many or a class for expanded clones.

j_call: TRBJ1-2; v_call: TRBV6-5; d_call: TRBD1; clone_size: once; cdr3_aa: CASSGSGGANYGYTF; cdr3_nt: TGTGCCAGCAGTGGCTCAGGGGGCGCGAACTATGGCTACACCTTC
j_call: TRBJ2-3; v_call: TRBV30; d_call: .; clone_size: .; cdr3_aa: CAWSVDSVALTQYF; cdr3_nt: TGTGCCTGGAGTGTAGACAGCGTTGCCCTTACGCAGTATTTT
j_call: TRBJ2-5; v_call: TRBV5-8; d_call: TRBD2; clone_size: .; cdr3_aa: CASGPPFGGVEETQYF; cdr3_nt: TGTGCCAGCGGCCCACCTTTTGGGGGGGTGGAAGAGACCCAGTACTTC
j_call: TRBJ2-3; v_call: TRBV5-1; d_call: TRBD2; clone_size: .; cdr3_aa: CASGLAGGQDTQYF; cdr3_nt: TGCGCCAGTGGTCTAGCGGGAGGGCAAGATACGCAGTATTTT
j_call: TRBJ2-7; v_call: TRBV11-1; d_call: .; clone_size: .; cdr3_aa: CASSFGANPTYEQYF; cdr3_nt: TGTGCCAGCAGCTTTGGGGCGAACCCGACCTACGAGCAGTACTTC
j_call: TRBJ2-7; v_call: TRBV27; d_call: TRBD2; clone_size: once; cdr3_aa: CASSPAAGAYEQYF; cdr3_nt: TGTGCCAGCAGTCCCGCGGCGGGGGCCTACGAGCAGTACTTC
j_call: TRBJ2-5; v_call: TRBV30; d_call: .; clone_size: .; cdr3_aa: CAWKSQGGETQYF; cdr3_nt: TGTGCCTGGAAGTCCCAGGGAGGAGAGACCCAGTACTTC
j_call: TRBJ1-2; v_call: TRBV19; d_call: .; clone_size: .; cdr3_aa: CASSMEPSNYGYTF; cdr3_nt: TGTGCCAGTAGTATGGAGCCATCTAACTATGGCTACACCTTC
j_call: TRBJ1-1; v_call: TRBV18; d_call: TRBD1; clone_size: .; cdr3_aa: CASSQGAMTEAFF; cdr3_nt: TGTGCCAGCTCACAGGGGGCGATGACTGAAGCTTTCTTT
j_call: TRBJ1-1; v_call: TRBV5-4; d_call: .; clone_size: .; cdr3_aa: CASSPGGPVQTEAFF; cdr3_nt: TGTGCCAGCAGTCCGGGAGGCCCGGTTCAGACTGAAGCTTTCTTT
j_call: TRBJ1-6; v_call: TRBV11-2; d_call: .; clone_size: once; cdr3_aa: CASSLGTVNSPLHF; cdr3_nt: TGTGCCAGCAGCTTAGGGACAGTTAATTCACCCCTCCACTTT
j_call: TRBJ2-2; v_call: TRBV6-1; d_call: .; clone_size: .; cdr3_aa: CASRRTVNTGELFF; cdr3_nt: TGTGCCAGCCGACGGACAGTAAACACCGGGGAGCTGTTTTTT
j_call: TRBJ2-7; v_call: TRBV19; d_call: TRBD1; clone_size: .; cdr3_aa: CASRGQGVYHEQYF; cdr3_nt: TGTGCCAGTAGGGGACAGGGGGTTTACCACGAGCAGTACTTC
j_call: TRBJ2-2; v_call: TRBV11-2; d_call: TRBD2; clone_size: .; cdr3_aa: CASSYQAGGDTGELFF; cdr3_nt: TGTGCCAGCAGCTATCAAGCGGGAGGCGACACCGGGGAGCTGTTTTTT
j_call: TRBJ2-3; v_call: TRBV11-3; d_call: .; clone_size: .; cdr3_aa: CASSLQSTDTQYF; cdr3_nt: TGTGCCAGCAGCTTGCAGAGCACAGATACGCAGTATTTT
j_call: TRBJ2-2; v_call: TRBV7-3; d_call: TRBD1; clone_size: .; cdr3_aa: CASSTTGTVPGELFF; cdr3_nt: TGTGCCAGCAGCACAACCGGGACAGTGCCCGGGGAGCTGTTTTTT
j_call: TRBJ1-1; v_call: TRBV18; d_call: .; clone_size: .; cdr3_aa: CASSPGLETEAFF; cdr3_nt: TGTGCCAGCTCACCAGGACTTGAAACTGAAGCTTTCTTT
j_call: TRBJ2-7; v_call: TRBV13; d_call: TRBD2; clone_size: .; cdr3_aa: CASSPSGGGVNYEQYF; cdr3_nt: TGTGCCAGCAGCCCCTCGGGTGGGGGGGTCAACTACGAGCAGTACTTC
j_call: TRBJ1-2; v_call: TRBV2; d_call: .; clone_size: .; cdr3_aa: CASSDNRGSYGYTF; cdr3_nt: TGTGCCAGCAGCGACAATCGGGGATCATATGGCTACACCTTC
j_call: TRBJ2-3; v_call: TRBV5-1; d_call: .; clone_size: .; cdr3_aa: CASSPGLLITDTQYF; cdr3_nt: TGCGCCAGCAGCCCTGGACTCCTAATCACAGATACGCAGTATTTT
j_call: TRBJ1-4; v_call: TRBV2; d_call: .; clone_size: .; cdr3_aa: CASSRPQDPRLKKLFF; cdr3_nt: TGTGCCAGCAGTCGACCCCAGGACCCACGATTGAAAAAACTGTTTTTT
j_call: TRBJ2-5; v_call: TRBV15; d_call: .; clone_size: .; cdr3_aa: CATSKDQETQYF; cdr3_nt: TGTGCCACCAGCAAAGACCAAGAGACCCAGTACTTC
j_call: TRBJ1-1; v_call: TRBV29-1; d_call: TRBD1; clone_size: .; cdr3_aa: CSVGQGRTEAFF; cdr3_nt: TGCAGCGTTGGACAGGGTCGGACTGAAGCTTTCTTT
j_call: TRBJ2-5; v_call: TRBV15; d_call: .; clone_size: once; cdr3_aa: CATSVGGRETQYF; cdr3_nt: TGTGCCACCAGTGTAGGGGGGAGGGAGACCCAGTACTTC
j_call: TRBJ2-5; v_call: TRBV7-9; d_call: .; clone_size: .; cdr3_aa: CASSLLARETQYF; cdr3_nt: TGTGCCAGCAGCTTGCTGGCCAGAGAGACCCAGTACTTC
j_call: TRBJ2-3; v_call: TRBV9; d_call: .; clone_size: .; cdr3_aa: CASSVTSGAVEATQYF; cdr3_nt: TGTGCCAGCAGCGTCACGTCCGGGGCCGTCGAGGCCACGCAGTATTTT
j_call: TRBJ2-3; v_call: TRBV6-4; d_call: TRBD2; clone_size: .; cdr3_aa: CASKLSGGASDTQYF; cdr3_nt: TGTGCCAGCAAACTTAGCGGGGGGGCCTCAGATACGCAGTATTTT
j_call: TRBJ1-2; v_call: TRBV6-1; d_call: TRBD1; clone_size: .; cdr3_aa: CASSEAGQGIDGYTF; cdr3_nt: TGTGCCAGCAGTGAAGCGGGACAGGGGATTGACGGCTACACCTTC